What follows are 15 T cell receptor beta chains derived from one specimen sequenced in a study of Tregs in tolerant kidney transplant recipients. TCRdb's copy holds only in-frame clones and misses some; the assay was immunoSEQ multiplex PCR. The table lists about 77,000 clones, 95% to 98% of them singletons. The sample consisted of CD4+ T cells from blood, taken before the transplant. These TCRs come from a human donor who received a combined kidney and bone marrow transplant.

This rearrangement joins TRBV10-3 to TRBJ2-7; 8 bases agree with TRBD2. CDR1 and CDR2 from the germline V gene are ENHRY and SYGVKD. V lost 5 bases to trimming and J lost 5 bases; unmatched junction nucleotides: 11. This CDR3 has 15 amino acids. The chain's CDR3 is CAISPAGTRHDEQYF. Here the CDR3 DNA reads TGTGCCATCAGTCCAGCCGGGACTAGACACGACGAGCAGTACTTC.

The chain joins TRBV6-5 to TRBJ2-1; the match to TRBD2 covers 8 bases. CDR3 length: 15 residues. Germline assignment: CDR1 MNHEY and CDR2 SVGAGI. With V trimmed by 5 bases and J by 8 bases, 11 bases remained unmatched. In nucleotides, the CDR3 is TGTGCCAGCAGTACCGAATATCGGACTAGCCATGAGCAGTTCTTC. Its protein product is CASSTEYRTSHEQFF.

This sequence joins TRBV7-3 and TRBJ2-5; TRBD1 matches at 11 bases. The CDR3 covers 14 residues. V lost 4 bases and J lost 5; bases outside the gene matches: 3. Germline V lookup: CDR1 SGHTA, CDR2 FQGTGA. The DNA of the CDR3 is TGTGCCAGCAGCTCCGGGACAGGGGGGGAGACCCAGTACTTC. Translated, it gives CASSSGTGGETQYF.

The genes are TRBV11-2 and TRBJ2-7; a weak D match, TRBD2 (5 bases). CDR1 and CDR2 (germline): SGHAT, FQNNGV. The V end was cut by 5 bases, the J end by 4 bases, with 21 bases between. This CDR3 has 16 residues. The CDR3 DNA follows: TGTGCCAGCAGCCACGTCCCGGGAAGCCAAGAATACGAGCAGTACTTC. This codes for CASSHVPGSQEYEQYF.

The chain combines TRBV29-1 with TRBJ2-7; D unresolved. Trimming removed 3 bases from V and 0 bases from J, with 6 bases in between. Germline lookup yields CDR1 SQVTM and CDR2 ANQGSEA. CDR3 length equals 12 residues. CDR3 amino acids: CSVEGVSYEQYF. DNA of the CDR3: TGCAGCGTTGAGGGCGTCTCCTACGAGCAGTACTTC.

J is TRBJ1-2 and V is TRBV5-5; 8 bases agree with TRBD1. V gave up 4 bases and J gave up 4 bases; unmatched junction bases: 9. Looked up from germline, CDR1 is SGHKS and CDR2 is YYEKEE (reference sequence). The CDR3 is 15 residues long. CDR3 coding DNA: TGTGCCAGCAGCCCGCCGGGACAGGCCCTCTATGGCTACACCTTC. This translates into CASSPPGQALYGYTF.

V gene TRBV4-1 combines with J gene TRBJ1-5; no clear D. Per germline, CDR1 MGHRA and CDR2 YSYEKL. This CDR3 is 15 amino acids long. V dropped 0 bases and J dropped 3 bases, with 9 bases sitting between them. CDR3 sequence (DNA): TGCGCCAGCAGCCAAGAGGGCGTTTACAATCAGCCCCAGCATTTT. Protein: CASSQEGVYNQPQHF.

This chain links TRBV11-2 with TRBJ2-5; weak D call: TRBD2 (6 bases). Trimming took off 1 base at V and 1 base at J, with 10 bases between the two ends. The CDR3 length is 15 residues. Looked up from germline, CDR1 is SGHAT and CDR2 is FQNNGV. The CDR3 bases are TGTGCCAGCAGCTTAGTAACGGGAGTCCAAGAGACCCAGTACTTC. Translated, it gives CASSLVTGVQETQYF.

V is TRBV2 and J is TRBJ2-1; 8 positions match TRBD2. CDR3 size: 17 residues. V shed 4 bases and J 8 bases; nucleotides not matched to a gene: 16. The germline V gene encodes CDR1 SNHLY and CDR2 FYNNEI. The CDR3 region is CASSGLGGGPEADEQFF. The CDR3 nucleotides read TGTGCCAGCAGTGGACTGGGCGGGGGGCCCGAGGCAGATGAGCAGTTCTTC.

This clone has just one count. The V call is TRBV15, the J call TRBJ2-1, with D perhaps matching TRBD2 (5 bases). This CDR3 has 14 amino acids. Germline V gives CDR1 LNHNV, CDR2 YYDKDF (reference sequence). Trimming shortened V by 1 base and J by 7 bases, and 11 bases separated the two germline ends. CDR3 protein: CATSRAGKANEQFF. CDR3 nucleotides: TGTGCCACCAGCAGAGCGGGAAAGGCAAATGAGCAGTTCTTC. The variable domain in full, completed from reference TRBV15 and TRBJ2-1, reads DAMVIQNPRYQVTQFGKPVTLSCSQTLNHNVMYWYQQKSSQAPKLLFHYYDKDFNNEADTPDNFQSRRPNTSFCFLDIRSPGLGDTAMYLCATSRAGKANEQFFGPGTRLTVL.

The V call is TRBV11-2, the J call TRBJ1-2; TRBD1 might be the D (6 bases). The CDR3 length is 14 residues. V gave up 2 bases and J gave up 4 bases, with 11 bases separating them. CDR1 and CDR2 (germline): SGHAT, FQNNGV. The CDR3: CASSLSRTVYGYTF. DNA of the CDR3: TGTGCCAGCAGCTTATCCCGGACAGTCTATGGCTACACCTTC.

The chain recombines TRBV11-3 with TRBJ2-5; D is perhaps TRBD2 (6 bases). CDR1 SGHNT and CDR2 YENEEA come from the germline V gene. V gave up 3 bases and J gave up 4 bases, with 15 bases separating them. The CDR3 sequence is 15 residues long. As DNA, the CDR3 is TGTGCCAGCAGCTTCGGGGCGGGACGGGGAGAGACCCAGTACTTC. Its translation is CASSFGAGRGETQYF.

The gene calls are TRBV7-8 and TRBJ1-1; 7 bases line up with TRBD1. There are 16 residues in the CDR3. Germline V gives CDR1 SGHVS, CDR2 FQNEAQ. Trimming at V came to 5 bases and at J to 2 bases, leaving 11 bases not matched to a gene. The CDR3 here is CASSARAGTANTEAFF. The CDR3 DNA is TGTGCCAGCAGCGCAAGAGCCGGGACAGCAAACACTGAAGCTTTCTTT.

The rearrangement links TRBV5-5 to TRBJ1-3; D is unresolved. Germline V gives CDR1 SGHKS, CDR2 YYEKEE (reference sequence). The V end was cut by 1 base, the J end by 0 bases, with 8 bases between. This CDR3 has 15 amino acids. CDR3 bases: TGTGCCAGCAGCTTGACAGTAATCTCTGGAAACACCATATATTTT. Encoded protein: CASSLTVISGNTIYF.

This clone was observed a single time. The CDR3 loop reads CASSLNGLQETQYF. CDR3 nucleotides: TGTGCCAGCAGCTTAAACGGTCTCCAAGAGACCCAGTACTTC. The V call is TRBV7-3, the J call TRBJ2-5; no definite D call. The CDR3 is 14 amino acids. Germline V lookup: CDR1 SGHTA, CDR2 FQGTGA. Trimming cost V 1 base and J 1 base, with 7 bases left between them.